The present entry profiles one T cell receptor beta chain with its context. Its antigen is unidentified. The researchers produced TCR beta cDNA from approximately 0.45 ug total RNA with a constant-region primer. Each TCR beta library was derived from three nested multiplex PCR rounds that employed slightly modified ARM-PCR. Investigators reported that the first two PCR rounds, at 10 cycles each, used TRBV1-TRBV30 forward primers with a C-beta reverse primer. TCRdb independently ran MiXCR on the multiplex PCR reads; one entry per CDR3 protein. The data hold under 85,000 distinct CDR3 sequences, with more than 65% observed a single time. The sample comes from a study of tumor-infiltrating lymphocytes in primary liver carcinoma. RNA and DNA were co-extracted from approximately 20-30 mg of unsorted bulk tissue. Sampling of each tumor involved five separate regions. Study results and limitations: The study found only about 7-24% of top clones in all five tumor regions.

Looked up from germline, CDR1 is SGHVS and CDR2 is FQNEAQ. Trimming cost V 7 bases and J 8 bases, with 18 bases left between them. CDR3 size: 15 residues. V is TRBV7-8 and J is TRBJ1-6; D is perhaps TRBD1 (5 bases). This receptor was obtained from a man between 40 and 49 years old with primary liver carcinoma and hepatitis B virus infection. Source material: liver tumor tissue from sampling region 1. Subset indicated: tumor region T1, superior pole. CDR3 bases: TGTGCCAGCAACTTGGGTCCAGGGATCGATTCACCCCTCCACTTT. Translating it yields CASNLGPGIDSPLHF.